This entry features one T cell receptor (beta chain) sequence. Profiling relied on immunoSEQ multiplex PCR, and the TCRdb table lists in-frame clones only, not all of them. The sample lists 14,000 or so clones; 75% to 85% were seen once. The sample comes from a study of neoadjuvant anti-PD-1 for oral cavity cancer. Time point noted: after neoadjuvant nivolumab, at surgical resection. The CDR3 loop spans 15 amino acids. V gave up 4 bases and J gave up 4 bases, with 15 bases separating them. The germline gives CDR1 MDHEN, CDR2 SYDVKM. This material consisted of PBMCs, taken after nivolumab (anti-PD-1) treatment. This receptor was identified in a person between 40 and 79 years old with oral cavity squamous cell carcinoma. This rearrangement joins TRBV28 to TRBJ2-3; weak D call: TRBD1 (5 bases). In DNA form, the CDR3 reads TGTGCCAGCAGTTCGGCCACAGTCAGGGCAGATACGCAGTATTTT. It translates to CASSSATVRADTQYF.